This T cell receptor beta chain is from a study of human T cells and chemical hapten exposure. Whole-study context: Diphenylcyclopropenone doses were given weekly to the scalps of patients across the approximately 25-week study. A patient group, mainly female, showed alopecia areata, totalis or universalis.

One entry per CDR3 protein, called by TCRdb with MiXCR from the RACE reads. The data show some 38,000 distinct CDR3 sequences, 5.5% to 7.5% seen once. Comments on this clonotype: Its antigen is not known.

The time point denotes: patch test 1, 2 weeks after DPC sensitization. Treatment defined: therapeutic diphenylcyclopropenone sensitization with weekly scalp DPC. Total RNA came from unfractionated whole blood. Study-wide points: Clustering by CDR3 similarity yielded significantly more large clusters from expanded TCRs than controls.

This sample comprised whole blood, obtained in connection with sensitization to the hapten diphenylcyclopropenone (DPC). The source is a woman in her thirties with alopecia areata. Some clones in this sample may be carry-over from other donors' samples.

The CDR3 is CASSYRGNEKLFF. The CDR3 nucleotides are TGTGCCAGCAGTTATAGAGGGAATGAAAAACTGTTTTTT. V usage is TRBV6-6 and J usage is TRBJ1-4; D is unclear. CDR1 is MNHNY and CDR2 is SVGAGI in the germline V gene (reference sequence). V gave up 3 bases and J gave up 5 bases, with 7 bases separating them. The CDR3 contains 13 residues.